This TCR beta chain was identified in a study of T cell repertoires in ileal Crohn's disease. Across the whole study: The M6 sample came from neoterminal ileum during colonoscopy after surgery.

A remark on this clone: Its cognate antigen is unknown.

Broader study findings: Sorted CD8 T cells held more high-frequency clones than CD4. Every patient over 26.8% clonality showed endoscopic recurrence.

TCRdb's copy holds only in-frame clones and misses some; the assay was immunoSEQ multiplex PCR. The sample records 1,900 or so clones, 80% to 90% being singletons. Noted time point: neoterminal ileum biopsy at postoperative endoscopy, about 6 months after surgery. In germline, CDR1 is SEHNR, CDR2 FQNEAQ (reference sequence). V lost 3 bases, J lost 3 bases, and 12 bases lay in between. CDR3 length: 14 amino acids. Sequencing was performed on ileal tissue. The rearrangement links TRBV7-9 to TRBJ2-7; a possible D gene is TRBD1 (5 bases). The receptor comes from an adult with Crohn's disease. CDR3: CASSFSGQGYEQYF. CDR3 coding DNA: TGTGCCAGCAGCTTTTCCGGTCAGGGCTACGAGCAGTACTTC.